One sample yielded the 32 T cell receptor beta chains listed below, sequenced in a study of T cells expressing NK-cell markers. From its re-call of the 5' RACE reads, TCRdb lists each CDR3 protein once, without DNA. The sample spans 250,000 to 300,000 distinct CDR3 sequences; the ten largest clones claim 0.39%. The specimen was blood T cells: a sorted CD56 or NKG2C T cell subset, CD4+ or CD8+ T cells, or bulk PBMC T cells (not recorded which). The receptors originated from a man between 18 and 29 years old in good health.

The chain is built from TRBV20-1 and TRBJ2-7. CDR3 length: 14 amino acids. The germline V gene encodes CDR1 DFQATT and CDR2 SNEGSKA (reference sequence). This CDR3 is CSARGAQGSYEQYF.

The chain couples TRBV6-5 to TRBJ1-2. In germline, CDR1 is MNHEY, CDR2 SVGAGI. This CDR3 region has 13 residues. CDR3 protein: CASSSTDYYGYTF.

J is TRBJ1-2 and V is TRBV12-3 or TRBV12-4; TCRdb calls TRBD1, which cannot be checked without DNA. CDR3 size: 16 residues. CDR3 residues: CASSSLRDRGLYGYTF.

The V gene is TRBV12-3 or TRBV12-4, the J gene TRBJ1-4; TCRdb's D call, TRBD1, is unchecked because there is no DNA. The CDR3 length is 14 residues. The CDR3 reads CASSWTGPNEKLFF.

V gene TRBV7-9 combines with J gene TRBJ2-1; TCRdb names TRBD1, which stays unverified in the absence of DNA. CDR1 SEHNR and CDR2 FQNEAQ come from the germline V gene (reference sequence). The CDR3 loop spans 15 amino acids. The CDR3 spells CASSRMGQGAREQFF.

The gene calls are TRBV5-4 and TRBJ2-2; TCRdb selects TRBD1, and the lack of DNA leaves this call unchecked. Germline CDR1 reads SGHNT; CDR2 reads YYREEE (reference sequence). The CDR3 sequence is 14 residues long. CDR3: CASSLAAGGGELFF.

The CDR3 sequence is CASSLRTGNTEAFF. The gene calls are TRBV5-1 and TRBJ1-1; lacking DNA, the TRBD1 call made by TCRdb goes unchecked. Germline values: CDR1 SGHRS, CDR2 YFSETQ. CDR3 length: 14 residues.

CDR3 amino acids: CASSFRLAGDNEQFF. This sequence joins TRBV5-1 and TRBJ2-1. CDR1 SGHRS and CDR2 YFSETQ come from the germline V gene. This CDR3 region has 15 residues. The whole variable domain, remainder taken from reference TRBV5-1 and TRBJ2-1, is KAGVTQTPRYLIKTRGQQVTLSCSPISGHRSVSWYQQTPGQGLQFLFEYFSETQRNKGNFPGRFSGRQFSNSRSEMNVSTLELGDSALYLCASSFRLAGDNEQFFGPGTRLTVL.

The genes are TRBV2 and TRBJ2-5; there is no DNA to check the TCRdb D call of TRBD2. The CDR3 loop spans 14 amino acids. From germline, CDR1 is SNHLY and CDR2 FYNNEI. CDR3 region: CASRRTSAGETQYF.

The J gene is TRBJ2-3, the V gene TRBV20-1; TCRdb names TRBD2, which stays unverified in the absence of DNA. Germline V gene lookup returns CDR1 DFQATT and CDR2 SNEGSKA (reference sequence). The CDR3 runs 13 residues. CDR3: CSAPLESTDTQYF.

The chain links TRBV29-1 to TRBJ1-3. CDR3 length equals 11 residues. Germline loops: CDR1 SQVTM, CDR2 ANQGSEA. This chain's CDR3 is CSVRAVNTIYF.

The chain links TRBV7-9 to TRBJ2-1; TCRdb's D gene call, TRBD1, goes unchecked for lack of DNA. The CDR3 runs 12 residues. CDR1 SEHNR and CDR2 FQNEAQ come from the germline V gene (reference sequence). The CDR3 loop is CASSLPTGGQFF.

The gene calls are TRBV29-1 and TRBJ2-7; TCRdb selects TRBD1, and the lack of DNA leaves this call unchecked. CDR1 is SQVTM, CDR2 ANQGSEA, per germline. The CDR3 runs to 13 residues. The CDR3 sequence: CSVSLGAYYEQYF.

This sequence joins TRBV18 and TRBJ2-1. The CDR3 totals 11 residues. Germline V gene data show CDR1 as KGHSH and CDR2 as LQKENI. The CDR3 is CASSPANEQFF.

The chain has TRBV20-1 and TRBJ1-4; TCRdb reports TRBD1, a call that lacks DNA to check it against. From germline, CDR1 is DFQATT and CDR2 SNEGSKA (reference sequence). The CDR3 loop spans 13 amino acids. The CDR3 here is CSASPGMIEKLFF.

The V call is TRBV12-3 or TRBV12-4, the J call TRBJ2-3; the TCRdb D gene call, TRBD2, has no DNA to confirm it. The CDR3 covers 20 residues. CDR3 region: CASSSSDWVAGVTSTDTQYF.

V gene TRBV29-1 combines with J gene TRBJ2-5; TCRdb lists TRBD2, though no DNA is available to test this call. Germline CDR1 and CDR2: SQVTM and ANQGSEA. The CDR3 has 19 amino acids. Here the CDR3 reads CSVVGLGQTSGRAQETQYF.

The CDR3 here is CAISEPGNTGELFF. The chain combines TRBV10-3 with TRBJ2-2. The CDR3 is made up of 14 amino acids. The germline V gene encodes CDR1 ENHRY and CDR2 SYGVKD.

V usage is TRBV7-8 and J usage is TRBJ2-1; TCRdb picks TRBD1, but there is no DNA to check that call. The CDR3 is 14 residues long. Germline V CDR1 and CDR2: SGHVS, FQNEAQ. CDR3: CASRRQGPYNEQFF.

The chain carries TRBV21-1 and TRBJ1-5; TCRdb proposes TRBD1, but this gene call is untestable without DNA. TRBV21-1 is reported as a pseudogene. CDR3 length: 20 residues. The chain's CDR3 is CASSPLRAGQPNFSNQPQHF.

The CDR3 sequence: CSVEVGTGGAGSGYTF. The V gene is TRBV29-1, the J gene TRBJ1-2; TCRdb gives TRBD1 as the D gene, but with no DNA this cannot be confirmed. The CDR3 consists of 16 residues. The germline V gene encodes CDR1 SQVTM and CDR2 ANQGSEA.

The rearrangement joins TRBV7-8 to TRBJ2-7; TCRdb's assignment of TRBD1 cannot be checked, as there is no DNA. The germline gives CDR1 SGHVS, CDR2 FQNEAQ. The CDR3 is 13 residues long. CDR3 residues: CASSSYPGREQYF. The whole variable domain, filled in from reference TRBV7-8 and TRBJ2-7, reads GAGVSQSPRYKVAKRGQDVALRCDPISGHVSLFWYQQALGQGPEFLTYFQNEAQLDKSGLPSDRFFAERPEGSVSTLKIQRTQQEDSAVYLCASSSYPGREQYFGPGTRLTVT.

This CDR3 reads CASSSGQGHRDEQFF. The rearrangement uses TRBV11-2 and TRBJ2-1; TCRdb's assignment of TRBD1 cannot be checked, as there is no DNA. Germline V CDR1 and CDR2: SGHAT, FQNNGV. The CDR3 is 15 amino acids.

The V call is TRBV12-3 or TRBV12-4, the J call TRBJ2-1; without DNA, the TCRdb call of TRBD2 cannot be checked. This CDR3 contains 13 residues. The CDR3 sequence is CASSLGAGRFQFF.

The chain employs TRBV12-3 or TRBV12-4 and TRBJ1-1. The CDR3 spans 12 residues. CDR3 amino acids: CASSLVGREAFF.

The V call is TRBV20-1, the J call TRBJ2-7; the TCRdb call, TRBD1, lacks DNA for checking. The CDR3 spans 13 residues. The germline CDR1 and CDR2 sequences are DFQATT and SNEGSKA (reference sequence). The CDR3 region is CSASGGSSYEQYF.

This chain connects TRBV7-9 to TRBJ1-1. Germline V gene sequence: CDR1 SEHNR, CDR2 FQNEAQ (reference sequence). The CDR3 is made up of 15 amino acids. Here the CDR3 reads CASSLEGIKRTEAFF.

The V call is TRBV5-1, the J call TRBJ2-7. The CDR3 has 13 residues. CDR1 and CDR2 from the germline V gene are SGHRS and YFSETQ. The CDR3 is CASSSAAVDEQYF.

The chain links TRBV18 to TRBJ1-1; the TCRdb call, TRBD1, lacks DNA for checking. The CDR3 is 15 residues long. CDR1 is KGHSH, CDR2 LQKENI, per germline. CDR3 amino acids: CASSPPSAGVTEAFF.

This chain uses TRBV11-3 with TRBJ2-1; TCRdb gives TRBD2 as the D gene, but with no DNA this cannot be confirmed. The CDR3 runs 13 residues. The germline V gene has CDR1 SGHNT and CDR2 YENEEA. The CDR3 loop reads CASSLGDSGEQFF.

The V call is TRBV11-3, the J call TRBJ2-1; TCRdb's D call of TRBD2 is untestable without DNA. Looked up from germline, CDR1 is SGHNT and CDR2 is YENEEA. This CDR3 spans 17 amino acids. CDR3 loop: CASSLELAGGIYNEQFF.

The J gene is TRBJ1-5, the V gene TRBV5-5. Germline V gene sequence: CDR1 SGHKS, CDR2 YYEKEE (reference sequence). The CDR3 is made up of 14 amino acids. The CDR3 sequence is CASSLDYRFQPQHF.